This record concerns one T cell receptor (beta chain) sequence. There are 16 residues in the CDR3. Germline V gene sequence: CDR1 KGHSH, CDR2 LQKENI. After removal of 0 bases from V and 2 bases from J, the junction contained 4 bases not matched to a gene. Per the original methods: Reference gene primer amplification gave estimated nucleated cell counts. Profiling relied on immunoSEQ multiplex PCR, and the TCRdb table lists in-frame clones only, not all of them. V, J and clone size are those of that table, while D and trimming were read from the DNA. The table includes under 50,000 clones, more than 80% detected once. The source of the sample is a study of blood T cell repertoires in COVID-19. Study context: Samples came from the United States, Italy and Spain, spanning acute and convalescent COVID-19.

The receptor's source is a man in his sixties with COVID-19, enrolled during active disease. The J gene is TRBJ1-5, the V gene TRBV18; 7 nucleotides agree with TRBD1. The source material was peripheral blood. The CDR3 sequence is CASSPPNGQGNQPQHF. As DNA, the CDR3 is TGTGCCAGCTCACCACCCAACGGACAGGGCAATCAGCCCCAGCATTTT. The complete variable domain, with remaining parts taken from reference TRBV18 and TRBJ1-5, reads NAGVMQNPRHLVRRRGQEARLRCSPMKGHSHVYWYRQLPEEGLKFMVYLQKENIIDESGMPKERFSAEFPKEGPSILRIQQVVRGDSAAYFCASSPPNGQGNQPQHFGDGTRLSIL.